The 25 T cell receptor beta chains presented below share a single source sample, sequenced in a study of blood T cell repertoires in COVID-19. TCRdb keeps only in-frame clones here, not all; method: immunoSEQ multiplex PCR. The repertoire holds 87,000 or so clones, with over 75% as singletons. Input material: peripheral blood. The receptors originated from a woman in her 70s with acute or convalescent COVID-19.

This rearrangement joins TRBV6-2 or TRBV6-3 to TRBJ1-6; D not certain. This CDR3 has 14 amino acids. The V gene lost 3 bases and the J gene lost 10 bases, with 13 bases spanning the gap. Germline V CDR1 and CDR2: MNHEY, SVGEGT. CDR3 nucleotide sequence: TGTGCCAGCAGTTATGGGCTCGAGTACTCACCCCTCCACTTT. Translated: CASSYGLEYSPLHF.

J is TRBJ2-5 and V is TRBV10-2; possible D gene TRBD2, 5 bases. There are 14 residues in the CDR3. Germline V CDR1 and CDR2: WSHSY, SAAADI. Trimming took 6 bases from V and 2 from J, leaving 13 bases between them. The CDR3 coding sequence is TGCGCCAGCAGAGTGGGTTGGACTCAAGAGACCCAGTACTTC. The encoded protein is CASRVGWTQETQYF.

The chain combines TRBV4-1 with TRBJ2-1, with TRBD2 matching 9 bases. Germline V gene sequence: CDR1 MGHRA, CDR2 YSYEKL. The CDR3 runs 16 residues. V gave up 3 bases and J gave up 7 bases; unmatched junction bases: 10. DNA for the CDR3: TGCGCCAGCAGCCATTCGTTGGCGGGGGGGCGGAATGAGCAGTTCTTC. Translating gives CASSHSLAGGRNEQFF.

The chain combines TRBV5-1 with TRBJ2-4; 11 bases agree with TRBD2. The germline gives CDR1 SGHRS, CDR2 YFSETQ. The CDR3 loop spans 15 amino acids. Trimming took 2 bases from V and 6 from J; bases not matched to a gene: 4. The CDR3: CASSFSGGALNIQYF. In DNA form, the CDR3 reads TGCGCCAGCAGCTTTAGCGGGGGGGCCCTAAACATTCAGTACTTC.

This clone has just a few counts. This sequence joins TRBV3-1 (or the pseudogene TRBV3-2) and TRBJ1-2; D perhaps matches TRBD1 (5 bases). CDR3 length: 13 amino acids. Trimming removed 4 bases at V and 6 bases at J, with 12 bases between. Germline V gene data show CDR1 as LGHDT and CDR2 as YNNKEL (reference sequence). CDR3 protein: CASSPLDSDGYTF. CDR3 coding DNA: TGTGCCAGCAGCCCTCTTGACAGCGATGGCTACACCTTC.

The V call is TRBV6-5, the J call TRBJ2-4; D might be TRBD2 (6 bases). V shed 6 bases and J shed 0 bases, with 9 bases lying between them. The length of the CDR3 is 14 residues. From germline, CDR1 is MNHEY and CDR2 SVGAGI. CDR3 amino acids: CASSGGTAKNIQYF. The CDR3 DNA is TGTGCCAGCAGCGGAGGGACAGCCAAAAACATTCAGTACTTC.

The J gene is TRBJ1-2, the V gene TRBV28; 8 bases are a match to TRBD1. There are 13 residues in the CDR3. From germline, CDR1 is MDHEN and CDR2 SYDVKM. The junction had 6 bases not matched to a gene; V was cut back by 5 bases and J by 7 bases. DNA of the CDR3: TGTGCCAGCAGTGCACCGGACAGGGTTGGCTACACCTTC. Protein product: CASSAPDRVGYTF.

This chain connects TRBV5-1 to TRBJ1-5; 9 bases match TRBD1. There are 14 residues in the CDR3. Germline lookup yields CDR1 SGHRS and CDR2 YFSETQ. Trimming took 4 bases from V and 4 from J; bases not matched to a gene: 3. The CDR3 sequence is CASSETGGNQPQHF. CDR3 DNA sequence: TGCGCCAGCAGCGAGACAGGGGGGAATCAGCCCCAGCATTTT.

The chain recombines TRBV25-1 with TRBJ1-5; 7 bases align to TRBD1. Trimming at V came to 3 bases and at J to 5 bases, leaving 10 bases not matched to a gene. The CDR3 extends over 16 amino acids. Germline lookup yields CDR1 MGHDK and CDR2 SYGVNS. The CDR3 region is CASSDGRLTGYQPQHF. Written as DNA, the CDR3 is TGTGCCAGCAGTGATGGTCGTTTGACAGGGTATCAGCCCCAGCATTTT. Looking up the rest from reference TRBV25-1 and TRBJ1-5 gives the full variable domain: EADIYQTPRYLVIGTGKKITLECSQTMGHDKMYWYQQDPGMELHLIHYSYGVNSTEKGDLSSESTVSRIRTEHFPLTLESARPSHTSQYLCASSDGRLTGYQPQHFGDGTRLSIL.

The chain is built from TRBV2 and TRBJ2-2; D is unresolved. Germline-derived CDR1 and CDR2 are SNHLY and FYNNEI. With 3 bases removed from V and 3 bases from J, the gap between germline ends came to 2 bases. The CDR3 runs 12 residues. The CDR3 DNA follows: TGTGCCAGCAGTGACGACACCGGGGAGCTGTTTTTT. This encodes CASSDDTGELFF.

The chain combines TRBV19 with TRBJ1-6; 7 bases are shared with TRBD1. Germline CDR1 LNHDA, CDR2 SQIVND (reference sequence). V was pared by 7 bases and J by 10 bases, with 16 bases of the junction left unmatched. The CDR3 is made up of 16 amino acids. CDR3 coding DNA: TGTGCCAGTACTCGACAGGGAGGCGGCTCGAGCTCACCCCTCCACTTT. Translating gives CASTRQGGGSSSPLHF.

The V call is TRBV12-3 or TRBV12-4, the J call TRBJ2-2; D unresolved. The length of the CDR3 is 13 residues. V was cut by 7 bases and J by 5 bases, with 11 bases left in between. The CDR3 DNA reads TGTGCCAGCACCAACGAGGCGACCGGGGAGCTGTTTTTT. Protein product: CASTNEATGELFF.

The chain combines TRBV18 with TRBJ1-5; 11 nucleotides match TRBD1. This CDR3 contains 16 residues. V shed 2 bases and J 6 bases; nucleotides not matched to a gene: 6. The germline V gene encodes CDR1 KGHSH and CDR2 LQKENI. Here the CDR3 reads CASSPSGQGAFQPQHF. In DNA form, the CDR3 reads TGTGCCAGCTCACCAAGCGGACAGGGGGCATTTCAGCCCCAGCATTTT.

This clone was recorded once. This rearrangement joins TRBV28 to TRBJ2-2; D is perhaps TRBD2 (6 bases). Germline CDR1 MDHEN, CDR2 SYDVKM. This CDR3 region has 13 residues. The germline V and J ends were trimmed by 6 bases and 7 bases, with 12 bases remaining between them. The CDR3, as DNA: TGTGCCAGCAGGCCCGGAGGGAACGGGGAGCTGTTTTTT. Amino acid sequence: CASRPGGNGELFF.

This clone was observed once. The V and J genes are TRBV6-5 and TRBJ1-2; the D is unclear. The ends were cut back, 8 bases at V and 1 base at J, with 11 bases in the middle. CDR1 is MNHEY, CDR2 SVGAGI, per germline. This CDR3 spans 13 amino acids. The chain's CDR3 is CASGPTDNYGYTF. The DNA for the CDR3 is TGTGCCAGCGGTCCGACTGATAACTATGGCTACACCTTC.

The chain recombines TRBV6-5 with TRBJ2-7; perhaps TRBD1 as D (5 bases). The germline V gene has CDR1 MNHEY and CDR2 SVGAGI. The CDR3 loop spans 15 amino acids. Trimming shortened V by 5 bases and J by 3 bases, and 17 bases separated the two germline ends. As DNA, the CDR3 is TGTGCCAGCAGTCACGACAGATCCCTCGGCTACGAGCAGTACTTC. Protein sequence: CASSHDRSLGYEQYF.

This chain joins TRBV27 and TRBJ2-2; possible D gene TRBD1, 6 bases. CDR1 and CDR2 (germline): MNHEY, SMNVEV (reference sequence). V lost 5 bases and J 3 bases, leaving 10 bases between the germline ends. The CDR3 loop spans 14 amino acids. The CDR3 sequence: CASSPYRDTGELFF. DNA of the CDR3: TGTGCCAGCAGTCCATACAGGGACACCGGGGAGCTGTTTTTT.

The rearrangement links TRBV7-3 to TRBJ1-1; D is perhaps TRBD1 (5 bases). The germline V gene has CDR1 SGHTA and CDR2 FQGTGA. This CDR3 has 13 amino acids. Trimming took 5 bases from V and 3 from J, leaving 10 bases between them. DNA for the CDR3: TGTGCCAGCAGCGACCGACAGCACACTGAAGCTTTCTTT. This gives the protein CASSDRQHTEAFF.

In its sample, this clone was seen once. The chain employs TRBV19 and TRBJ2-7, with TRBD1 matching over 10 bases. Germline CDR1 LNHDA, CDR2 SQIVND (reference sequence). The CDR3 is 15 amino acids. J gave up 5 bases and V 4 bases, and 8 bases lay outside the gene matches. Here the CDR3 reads CASSNRDRGSHEQYF. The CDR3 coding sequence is TGTGCCAGTAGTAACCGGGACAGGGGTTCTCACGAGCAGTACTTC.

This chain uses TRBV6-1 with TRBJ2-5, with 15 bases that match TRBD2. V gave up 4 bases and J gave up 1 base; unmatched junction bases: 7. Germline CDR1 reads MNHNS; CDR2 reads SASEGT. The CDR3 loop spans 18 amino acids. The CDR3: CASSAGTSGGLSQETQYF. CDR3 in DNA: TGTGCCAGCAGTGCTGGGACTAGCGGGGGGTTGTCCCAAGAGACCCAGTACTTC.

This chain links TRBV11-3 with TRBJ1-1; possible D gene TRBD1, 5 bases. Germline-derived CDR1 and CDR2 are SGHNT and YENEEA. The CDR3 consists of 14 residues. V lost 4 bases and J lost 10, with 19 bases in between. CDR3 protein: CASSSYLVQGVAFF. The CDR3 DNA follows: TGTGCCAGCAGCTCCTACTTGGTGCAGGGTGTAGCTTTCTTT.

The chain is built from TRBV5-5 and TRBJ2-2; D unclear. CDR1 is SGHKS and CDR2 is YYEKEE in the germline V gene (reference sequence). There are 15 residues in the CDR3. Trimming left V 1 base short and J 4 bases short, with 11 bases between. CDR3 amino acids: CASSLIAYPTGELFF. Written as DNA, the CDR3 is TGTGCCAGCAGCTTGATAGCCTACCCCACCGGGGAGCTGTTTTTT.

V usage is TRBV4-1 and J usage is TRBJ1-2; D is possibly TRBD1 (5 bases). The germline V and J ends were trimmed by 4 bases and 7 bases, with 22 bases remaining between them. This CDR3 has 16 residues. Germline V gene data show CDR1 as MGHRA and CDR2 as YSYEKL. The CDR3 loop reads CASSPTRFGGLAGYTF. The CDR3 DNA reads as TGCGCCAGCAGCCCCACTAGGTTCGGGGGATTGGCTGGCTACACCTTC.

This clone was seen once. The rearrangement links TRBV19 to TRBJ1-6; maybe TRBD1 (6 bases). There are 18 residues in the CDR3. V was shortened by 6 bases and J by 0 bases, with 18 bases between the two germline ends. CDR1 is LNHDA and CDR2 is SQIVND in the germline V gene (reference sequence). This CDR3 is CASSPTGLGSSYNSPLHF. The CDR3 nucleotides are TGTGCCAGTAGCCCTACAGGGTTGGGGAGCTCCTATAATTCACCCCTCCACTTT.

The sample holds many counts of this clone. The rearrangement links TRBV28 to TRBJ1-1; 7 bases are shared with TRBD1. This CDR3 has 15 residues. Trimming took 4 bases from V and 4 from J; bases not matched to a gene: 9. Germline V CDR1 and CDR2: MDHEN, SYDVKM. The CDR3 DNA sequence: TGTGCCAGCAGTTACCGCGGGCAGGGGGGCACTGAAGCTTTCTTT. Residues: CASSYRGQGGTEAFF.